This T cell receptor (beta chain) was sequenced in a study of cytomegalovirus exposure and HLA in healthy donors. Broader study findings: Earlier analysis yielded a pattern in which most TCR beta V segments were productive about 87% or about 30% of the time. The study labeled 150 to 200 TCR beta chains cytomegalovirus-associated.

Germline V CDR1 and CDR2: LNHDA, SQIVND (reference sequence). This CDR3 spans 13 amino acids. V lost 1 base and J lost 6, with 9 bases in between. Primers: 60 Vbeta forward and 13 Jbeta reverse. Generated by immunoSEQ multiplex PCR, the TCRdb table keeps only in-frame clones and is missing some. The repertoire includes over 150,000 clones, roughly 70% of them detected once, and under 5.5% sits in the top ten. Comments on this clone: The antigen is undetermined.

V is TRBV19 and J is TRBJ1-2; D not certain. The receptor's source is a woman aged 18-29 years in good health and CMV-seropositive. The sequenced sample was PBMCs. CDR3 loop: CASSIGRGNGYTF. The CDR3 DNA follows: TGTGCCAGTAGTATAGGACGAGGGAATGGCTACACCTTC.